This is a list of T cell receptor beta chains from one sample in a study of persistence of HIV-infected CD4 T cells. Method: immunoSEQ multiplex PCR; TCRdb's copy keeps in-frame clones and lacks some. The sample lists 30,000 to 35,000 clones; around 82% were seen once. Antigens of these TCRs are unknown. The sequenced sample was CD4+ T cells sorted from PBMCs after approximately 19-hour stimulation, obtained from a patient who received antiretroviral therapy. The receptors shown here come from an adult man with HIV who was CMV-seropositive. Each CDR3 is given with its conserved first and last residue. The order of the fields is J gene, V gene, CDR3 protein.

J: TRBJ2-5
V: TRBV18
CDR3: CASSPPSRQETQYF

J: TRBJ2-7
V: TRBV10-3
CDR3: CAISDPGQGSSYEQYF

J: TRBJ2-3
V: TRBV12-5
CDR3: CASARDRVTDTQYF

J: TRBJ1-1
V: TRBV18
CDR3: CASSPQTGAYSEAFF

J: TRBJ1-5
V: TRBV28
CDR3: CASSGTGGWNQPQHF

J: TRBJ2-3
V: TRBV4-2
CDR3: CASSSRGAVASF

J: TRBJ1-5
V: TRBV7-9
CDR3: CASSSTGGAQPQHF

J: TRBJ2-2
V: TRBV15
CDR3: CATSSSGAGGYTGELFF

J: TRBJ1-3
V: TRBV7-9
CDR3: CASSLAGGNTIYF

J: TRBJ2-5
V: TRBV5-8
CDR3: CASSFRDLETQYF

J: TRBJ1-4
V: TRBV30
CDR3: CAWSAGNIRLFF

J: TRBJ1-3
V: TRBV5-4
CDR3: CASSLDRLSGNTIYF

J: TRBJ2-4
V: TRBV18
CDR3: CASSPLGAARRNIQYF

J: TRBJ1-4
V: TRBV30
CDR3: CAWQSGPNEKLFF

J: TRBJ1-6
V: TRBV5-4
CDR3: CASSATLNSPLHF

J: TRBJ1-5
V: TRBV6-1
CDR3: CASSETTWGGRSQPQHF

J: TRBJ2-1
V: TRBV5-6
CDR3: CASSFGGNEQFF

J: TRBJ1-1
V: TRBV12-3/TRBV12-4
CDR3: CASSQQGASEAFF

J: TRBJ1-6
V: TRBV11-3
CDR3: CASSFSAYSPLHF

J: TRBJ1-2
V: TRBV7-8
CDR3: CASSLARQNYGYTF

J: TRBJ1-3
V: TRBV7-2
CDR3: CASSWTGSGNTIYF

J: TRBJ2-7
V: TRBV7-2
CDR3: CASSLAPGSHYEQYF

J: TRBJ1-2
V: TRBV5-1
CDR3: CASSATGNYGYTF

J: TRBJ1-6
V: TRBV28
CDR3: CASSLDNLPNSPLHF

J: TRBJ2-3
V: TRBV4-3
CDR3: CASSQGLRDTQYF

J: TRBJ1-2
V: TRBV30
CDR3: CAWSEGRGLHSVYGYTF

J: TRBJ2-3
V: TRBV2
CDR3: CASKGPPRRATDTQYF

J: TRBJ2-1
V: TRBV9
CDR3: CASSPQLNLAGVPNEQFF

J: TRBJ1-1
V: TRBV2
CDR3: CASGGVGTEAFF

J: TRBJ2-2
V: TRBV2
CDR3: CASSGRFWTQTPGELFF

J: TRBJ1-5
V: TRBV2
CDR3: CASSRTGGRQPQHF